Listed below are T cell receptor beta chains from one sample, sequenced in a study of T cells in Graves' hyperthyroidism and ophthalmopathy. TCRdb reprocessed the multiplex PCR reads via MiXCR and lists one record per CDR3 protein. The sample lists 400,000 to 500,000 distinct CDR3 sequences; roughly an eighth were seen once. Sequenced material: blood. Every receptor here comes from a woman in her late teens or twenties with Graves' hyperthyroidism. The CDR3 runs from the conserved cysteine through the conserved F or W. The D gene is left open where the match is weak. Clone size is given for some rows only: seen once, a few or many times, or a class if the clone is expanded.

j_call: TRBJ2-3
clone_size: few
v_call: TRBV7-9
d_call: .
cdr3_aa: CASSLYGSSTDTQYF
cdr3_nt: TGTGCCAGCAGCTTATACGGATCTAGCACAGATACGCAGTATTTT

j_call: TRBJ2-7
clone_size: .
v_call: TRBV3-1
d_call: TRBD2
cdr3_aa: CASSPTSGDSYEQYF
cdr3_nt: TGTGCCAGCAGCCCGACTAGCGGAGACTCCTACGAGCAGTACTTC

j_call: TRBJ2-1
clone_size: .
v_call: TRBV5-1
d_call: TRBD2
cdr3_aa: CASSQGGRGNNEQFF
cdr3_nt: TGCGCCAGCAGCCAGGGCGGGAGGGGGAACAATGAGCAGTTCTTC

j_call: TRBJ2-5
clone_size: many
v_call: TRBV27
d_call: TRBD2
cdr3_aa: CASSLTSGRVETQYF
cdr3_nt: TGTGCCAGCAGCCTGACTAGCGGGAGAGTAGAGACCCAGTACTTC

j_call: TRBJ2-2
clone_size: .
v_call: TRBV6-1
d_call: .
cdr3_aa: CASGRRWADGELFF
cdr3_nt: TGTGCCAGCGGACGGAGGTGGGCGGACGGGGAGCTGTTTTTT

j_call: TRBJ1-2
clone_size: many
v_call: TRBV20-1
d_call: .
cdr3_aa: CSARDPPGGDYGYTF
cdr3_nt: TGCAGTGCTAGAGATCCGCCGGGTGGTGACTATGGCTACACCTTC

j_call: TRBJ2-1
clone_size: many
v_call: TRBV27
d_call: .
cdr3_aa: CASSSHRVPYNEQFF
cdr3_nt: TGTGCCAGCAGTTCTCACAGGGTCCCCTACAATGAGCAGTTCTTC

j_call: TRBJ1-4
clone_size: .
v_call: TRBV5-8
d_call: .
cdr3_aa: CASSAGLAPNEKLFF
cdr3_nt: TGTGCCAGCAGCGCCGGACTTGCCCCTAATGAAAAACTGTTTTTT

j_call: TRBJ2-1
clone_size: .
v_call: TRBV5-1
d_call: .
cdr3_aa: CASSDRDFGYNGQFF
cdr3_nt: TGCGCCAGCAGTGACCGGGACTTCGGCTACAATGGGCAGTTCTTC

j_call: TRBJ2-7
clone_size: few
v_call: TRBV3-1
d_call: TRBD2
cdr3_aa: CASSQLSGPSYEQYF
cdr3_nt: TGTGCCAGCAGCCAACTTAGCGGGCCGTCCTACGAGCAGTACTTC

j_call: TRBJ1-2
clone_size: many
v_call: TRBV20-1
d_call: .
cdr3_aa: CSAKRGGEGVDYGYTF
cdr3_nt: TGCAGTGCTAAAAGGGGGGGCGAAGGGGTTGACTATGGCTACACCTTC

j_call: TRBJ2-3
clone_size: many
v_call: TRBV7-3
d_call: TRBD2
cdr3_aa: CASSFAGETDTQYF
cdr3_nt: TGTGCCAGCAGCTTTGCGGGAGAGACAGATACGCAGTATTTT

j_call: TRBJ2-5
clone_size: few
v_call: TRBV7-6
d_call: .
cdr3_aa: CASSTRLQEAQYF
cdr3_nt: TGTGCCAGCAGCACCCGTCTCCAAGAGGCCCAGTACTTC

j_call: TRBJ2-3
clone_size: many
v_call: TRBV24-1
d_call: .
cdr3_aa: CATSDLGPYGGTDTQYF
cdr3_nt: TGTGCCACCAGTGATTTAGGACCCTACGGGGGCACAGATACGCAGTATTTT

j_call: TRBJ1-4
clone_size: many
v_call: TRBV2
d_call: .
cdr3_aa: CASSETLAATNEKLFF
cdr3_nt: TGTGCCAGCAGTGAAACGCTCGCCGCGACTAATGAAAAACTGTTTTTT

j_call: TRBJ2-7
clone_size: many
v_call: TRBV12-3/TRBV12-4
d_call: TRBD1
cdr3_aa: CASSSKWGQGPHEQYF
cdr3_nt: TGTGCCAGCTCCTCGAAATGGGGACAGGGGCCCCACGAGCAGTACTTC

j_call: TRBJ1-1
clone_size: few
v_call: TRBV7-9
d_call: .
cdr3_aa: CASRGWDLNTEAFF
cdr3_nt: TGTGCCAGCAGGGGGTGGGACTTGAACACTGAAGCTTTCTTT

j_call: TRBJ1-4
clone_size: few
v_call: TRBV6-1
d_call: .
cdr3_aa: CASSEHGRRVREKLFF
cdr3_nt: TGTGCCAGCAGTGAACATGGGCGGAGGGTCAGGGAAAAACTGTTTTTT

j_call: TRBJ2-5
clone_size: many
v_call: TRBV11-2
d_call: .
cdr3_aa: CASSFGNQETQYF
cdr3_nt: TGTGCCAGCAGCTTTGGGAATCAAGAGACCCAGTACTTC

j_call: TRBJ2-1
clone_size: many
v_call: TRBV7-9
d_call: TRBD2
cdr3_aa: CASSLLAGADNEQFF
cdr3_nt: TGTGCCAGCAGCCTACTAGCGGGGGCGGATAATGAGCAGTTCTTC

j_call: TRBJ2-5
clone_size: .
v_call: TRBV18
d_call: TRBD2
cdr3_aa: CASSAPAAGTSQETQYF
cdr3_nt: TGTGCCAGCTCAGCGCCCGCCGCCGGGACTAGCCAAGAGACCCAGTACTTC

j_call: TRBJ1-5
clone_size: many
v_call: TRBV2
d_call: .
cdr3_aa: CASSENGGNQPQHF
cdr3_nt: TGTGCCAGCAGTGAAAATGGGGGCAATCAGCCCCAGCATTTT

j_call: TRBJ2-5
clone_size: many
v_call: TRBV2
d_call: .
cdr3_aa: CASSEGTEETQYF
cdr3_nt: TGTGCCAGCAGTGAGGGAACAGAAGAGACCCAGTACTTC

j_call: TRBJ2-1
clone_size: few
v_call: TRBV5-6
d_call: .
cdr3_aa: CASSLGSSSNEQFF
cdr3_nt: TGTGCCAGCAGCTTGGGAAGTAGTAGCAATGAGCAGTTCTTC

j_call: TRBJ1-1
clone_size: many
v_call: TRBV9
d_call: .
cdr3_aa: CASSPRSQTNTEAFF
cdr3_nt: TGTGCCAGCAGCCCTCGGTCGCAGACGAACACTGAAGCTTTCTTT

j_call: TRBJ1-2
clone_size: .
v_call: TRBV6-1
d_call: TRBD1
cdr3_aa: CASSRPGTGKANYGYTF
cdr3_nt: TGTGCCAGCAGCCGTCCCGGGACAGGGAAAGCTAACTATGGCTACACCTTC

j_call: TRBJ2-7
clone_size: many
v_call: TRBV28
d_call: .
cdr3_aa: CASKGPGYYEQYF
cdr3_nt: TGTGCCAGTAAAGGGCCGGGGTACTACGAGCAGTACTTC

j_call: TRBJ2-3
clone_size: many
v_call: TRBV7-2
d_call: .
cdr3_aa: CASSLSPDTQYF
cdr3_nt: TGTGCCAGCAGCTTAAGTCCGGATACGCAGTATTTT

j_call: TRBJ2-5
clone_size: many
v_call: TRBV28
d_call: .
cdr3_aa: CASTPPQGRETQYF
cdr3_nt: TGTGCCAGCACCCCCCCGCAGGGGCGGGAGACCCAGTACTTC

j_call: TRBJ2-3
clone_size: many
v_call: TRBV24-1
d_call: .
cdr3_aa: CATVGTTDTQYF
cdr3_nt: TGTGCCACCGTAGGGACCACAGATACGCAGTATTTT

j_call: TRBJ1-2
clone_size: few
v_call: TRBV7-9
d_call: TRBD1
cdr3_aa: CASSLGIGGGRGAYGYTF
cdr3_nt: TGTGCCAGCAGCTTAGGTATCGGCGGTGGCAGGGGGGCCTATGGCTACACCTTC

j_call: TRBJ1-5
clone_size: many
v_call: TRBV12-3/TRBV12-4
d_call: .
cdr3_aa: CASSPGRYNQPQHF
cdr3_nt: TGTGCCAGCAGTCCCGGACGGTACAATCAGCCCCAGCATTTT

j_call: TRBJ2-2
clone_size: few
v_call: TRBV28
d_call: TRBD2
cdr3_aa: CASRDPGLAGAYTGELFF
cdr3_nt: TGTGCCAGCAGGGACCCTGGACTAGCGGGGGCATACACCGGGGAGCTGTTTTTT

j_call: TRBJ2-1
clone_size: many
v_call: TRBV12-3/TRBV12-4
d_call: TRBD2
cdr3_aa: CASSPPAGGPLNEQFF
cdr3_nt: TGTGCCAGCAGTCCCCCCGCGGGAGGTCCCCTCAATGAGCAGTTCTTC

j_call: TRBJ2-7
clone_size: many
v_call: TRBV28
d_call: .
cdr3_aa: CASSLAGTPDSYEQYF
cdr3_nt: TGTGCCAGCAGCCTGGCTGGGACTCCTGATTCCTACGAGCAGTACTTC

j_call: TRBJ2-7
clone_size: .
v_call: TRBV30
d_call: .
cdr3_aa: CATVGHPYEQYF
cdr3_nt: TGTGCCACCGTGGGACACCCCTACGAGCAGTACTTC

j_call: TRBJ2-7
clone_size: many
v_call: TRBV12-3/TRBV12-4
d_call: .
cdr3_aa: CASSYGQRSYEQYF
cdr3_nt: TGTGCCAGCAGTTATGGACAGCGCTCCTACGAGCAGTACTTC

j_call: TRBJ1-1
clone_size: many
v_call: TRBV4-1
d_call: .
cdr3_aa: CASSQPMNTEAFF
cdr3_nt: TGCGCCAGCAGCCAACCTATGAACACTGAAGCTTTCTTT

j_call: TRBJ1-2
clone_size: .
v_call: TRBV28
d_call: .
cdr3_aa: CASRSGNYGYTF
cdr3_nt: TGTGCCAGCAGATCGGGGAACTATGGCTACACCTTC

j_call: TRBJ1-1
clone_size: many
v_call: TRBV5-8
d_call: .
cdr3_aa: CASSLNRGGGVNTEAFF
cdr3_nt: TGTGCCAGCAGCTTGAATCGGGGAGGGGGGGTGAACACTGAAGCTTTCTTT